The present TCR beta chain was sequenced within a study of cytomegalovirus exposure and HLA in healthy donors. The PCR ran on 60 Vbeta and 13 Jbeta primers. This table comes from immunoSEQ multiplex PCR, and its TCRdb copy is limited to in-frame clones, with some not included. The sample shows 55,000 to 85,000 clones, about 84% of them seen only once. Trimming at V came to 4 bases and at J to 3 bases, leaving 5 bases not matched to a gene. This CDR3 is 14 amino acids long. Germline assignment: CDR1 MDHEN and CDR2 SYDVKM. The receptor comes from a man between 18 and 35 years old in good health and CMV-seropositive. The specimen sequenced was PBMCs. V usage is TRBV28 and J usage is TRBJ1-2, with 7 bases identical to TRBD1. The CDR3 coding sequence is TGTGCCAGCAGTTCCAGGACAGGAGACTATGGCTACACCTTC. It encodes CASSSRTGDYGYTF.